A selection of T cell receptor beta chains follows, all from one sample in a study of cytomegalovirus exposure and HLA in healthy donors. The data were produced by immunoSEQ multiplex PCR, yet TCRdb's version contains in-frame clones alone and is incomplete. In the table there are about 220,000 clones, roughly 83% of which are singletons. The specimen sequenced was PBMCs. The receptors originated from a woman aged 30 to 39 in good health and CMV-seropositive. Both conserved end residues are part of each CDR3. Fields, in order: clone size, V gene, J gene, D gene, CDR3 DNA, CDR3 protein. The D gene is left open where the match is weak. Rows may omit the clone size; those that give it use once, few, many or a size class.

.,TRBV25-1,TRBJ2-3,TRBD2,TGTGCCAGCAGTGAATACCCTAGCGGTGGCACAGATACGCAGTATTTT,CASSEYPSGGTDTQYF
few,TRBV2,TRBJ1-5,.,TGTGCCAGCAACAGGGCGAATCAGCCCCAGCATTTT,CASNRANQPQHF
.,TRBV14,TRBJ2-3,.,TGTGCCAGCAGCCTCCGACAGGTCCGCACAGATACGCAGTATTTT,CASSLRQVRTDTQYF
few,TRBV7-2,TRBJ2-3,.,TGTGCCAGCAGCTTACTCGGGCAAGATACGCAGTATTTT,CASSLLGQDTQYF
.,TRBV10-3,TRBJ1-1,TRBD1,TGTGCCATCAGAGGACAGGGGGCGCGAGCTTTCTTT,CAIRGQGARAFF
once,TRBV30,TRBJ2-7,TRBD1,TGTGCCTGGAGCTTCAACAGGGGCTACTCCGACGAGCAGTACTTC,CAWSFNRGYSDEQYF
.,TRBV29-1,TRBJ1-2,.,TGCAGCGTTGTGGTAGGGGAACAGTTCAACTATGGCTACACCTTC,CSVVVGEQFNYGYTF
.,TRBV6-5,TRBJ1-2,.,TGTGCCAGCACCCGCGGGGACTATGGCTACACCTTC,CASTRGDYGYTF
.,TRBV6-1,TRBJ2-7,TRBD2,TGTGCCAGCCATTCACTAGCGGTCGAGCAGTACTTC,CASHSLAVEQYF
.,TRBV29-1,TRBJ2-6,TRBD1,TGCAGCGTTCGGGACAGGGTGTCTGGGGCCAACGTCCTGACTTTC,CSVRDRVSGANVLTF
.,TRBV28,TRBJ2-1,.,TGTGCCAGCAGTTGGGGCTCCTACAATGAGCAGTTCTTC,CASSWGSYNEQFF
.,TRBV19,TRBJ1-1,.,TGTGCCAGTGAAACAGGAGGCCGTGCTGAAGCTTTCTTT,CASETGGRAEAFF
.,TRBV9,TRBJ2-7,.,TGTGCCAGCAGCCCTAGAGGGATCTCCTACGAGCAGTACTTC,CASSPRGISYEQYF
once,TRBV4-3,TRBJ2-1,.,TGCGCCAGCAGCCAAGATACAACGGAGCCCTACAATGAGCAGTTCTTC,CASSQDTTEPYNEQFF
.,TRBV6-5,TRBJ1-2,TRBD1,TGTGCCAGCAGGGCCGGGACAGGGAATGGCTACACCTTC,CASRAGTGNGYTF
.,TRBV6-1,TRBJ2-1,TRBD2,TGTGCCAGCAGTGGGATGGCCGGGACTAGCCTTGAGCAGTTCTTC,CASSGMAGTSLEQFF
.,TRBV4-3,TRBJ1-2,TRBD1,TGCGCCAGCAGCCAAGTGACAGGGGGCGCCGGGGGCTACACCTTC,CASSQVTGGAGGYTF
.,TRBV30,TRBJ2-1,TRBD1,TGTGCCTGGAATCCCGGGACAGGGAGCTTCAATGAGCAGTTCTTC,CAWNPGTGSFNEQFF
once,TRBV2,TRBJ2-5,.,TGTGCCAGCAGTGAAGCGGGGAATAGAATGAACTTC,CASSEAGNRMNF
.,TRBV11-2,TRBJ2-7,TRBD2,TGTGCCAGCAGCTATAAACTAGCGGGAGTCTACGAGCAGTACTTC,CASSYKLAGVYEQYF
.,TRBV5-1,TRBJ2-6,.,TGCGCCAGCAGCTTACAAGTCTCTGGGGCCAACGTCCTGACTTTC,CASSLQVSGANVLTF
once,TRBV30,TRBJ2-5,.,TGTGCCTGGAGTAGTACCTGGTGGGAGACCCAGTACTTC,CAWSSTWWETQYF
many,TRBV6-5,TRBJ1-3,.,TGTGCCAGCAGTTACTCGAGGGGATCTGGAAACACCATATATTTT,CASSYSRGSGNTIYF
.,TRBV30,TRBJ2-3,.,TGTGCCTGGATCTCCCCTACGGACTTTCCCTACACAGATACGCAGTATTTT,CAWISPTDFPYTDTQYF
.,TRBV28,TRBJ2-3,TRBD1,TGTGCCAGCATCAGGACAGGGTCTAACACAGATACGCAGTATTTT,CASIRTGSNTDTQYF
.,TRBV28,TRBJ1-5,.,TGTGCCAGCAGTTTATATAGCAGGGGCAATCAGCCCCAGCATTTT,CASSLYSRGNQPQHF
.,TRBV6-1,TRBJ1-1,.,TGTGCCAGCACCTGGCGAGAAGGGGCTGAAGCTTTCTTT,CASTWREGAEAFF
.,TRBV30,TRBJ2-5,TRBD2,TGTGCCTGGAGATCCGGGACTAGGGGGACCCAGTACTTC,CAWRSGTRGTQYF
.,TRBV19,TRBJ1-1,TRBD1,TGTGCCAGTAGTAAGGACAGGGGAAGGACTGAAGCTTTCTTT,CASSKDRGRTEAFF
once,TRBV28,TRBJ1-2,TRBD1,TGTGCCAGCAGTTCCAGCTGGACAGGAGAGAAGGGCTACACCTTC,CASSSSWTGEKGYTF
many,TRBV7-8,TRBJ2-7,.,TGTGCCAGCAGCCGGGACGAGCAGTACTTC,CASSRDEQYF
.,TRBV11-2,TRBJ2-7,.,TGTGCCAGCAGCCCACGGAACTACGAGCAGTACTTC,CASSPRNYEQYF
.,TRBV6-9,TRBJ2-7,TRBD2,TGTGCCAGCAGCCCCGGGACTAGCTCGAACGAGCAGTACTTC,CASSPGTSSNEQYF
.,TRBV5-1,TRBJ1-5,.,TGCGCCAGCAGCACCGATGGGCAGGGCAATCAGCCCCAGCATTTT,CASSTDGQGNQPQHF
few,TRBV7-9,TRBJ2-7,.,TGTGCCAGCAGCGGCCAGGGGGGGCAGTACTTC,CASSGQGGQYF
.,TRBV6-6,TRBJ1-4,TRBD1,TGTGCCAGCACCGTCGGGACAGGGATTGAAAAACTGTTTTTT,CASTVGTGIEKLFF
.,TRBV9,TRBJ2-1,.,TGTGCCAGCAGCGCGAGTGGAGTGAATGAGCAGTTCTTC,CASSASGVNEQFF
.,TRBV7-8,TRBJ1-2,.,TGTGCCAGCAGCTTAGGGGCAGGGGCGGGTCTAGGCTACACCTTC,CASSLGAGAGLGYTF
.,TRBV7-8,TRBJ1-5,.,TGTGCCAGCAGCTTACAGGGGAATCAGCCCCAGCATTTT,CASSLQGNQPQHF
once,TRBV6-5,TRBJ2-5,.,TGTGCCAGCAGTTATTTAGAGACCCAGTACTTC,CASSYLETQYF
.,TRBV29-1,TRBJ1-1,.,TGCAGCGTTGAGGGCAGAACTGAAGCTTTCTTT,CSVEGRTEAFF
.,TRBV27,TRBJ2-7,.,TGTGCCAGCAGTCCGGGGAAGGTCTACGAGCAGTACTTC,CASSPGKVYEQYF
few,TRBV10-3,TRBJ1-2,TRBD1,TGTGCCATGCAGGGGGCTCGAGGCTACACCTTC,CAMQGARGYTF
.,TRBV11-2,TRBJ1-3,.,TGTGCCAGCAGCCCCTCATGGGACACCATATATTTT,CASSPSWDTIYF
.,TRBV28,TRBJ1-5,.,TGTGCCAGTCTCAGCTTTAGCAATCAGCCCCAGCATTTT,CASLSFSNQPQHF
.,TRBV5-4,TRBJ1-2,.,TGTGCCAGCAGCTCCGGGACGGATAACTATGGCTACACCTTC,CASSSGTDNYGYTF
.,TRBV10-2,TRBJ2-1,TRBD1,TGCGCCAGCACGGGACAGTACCACAATGAGCAGTTCTTC,CASTGQYHNEQFF
.,TRBV9,TRBJ2-3,TRBD2,TGTGCCAGCAGCGTAGCTCCTAGCGGCAGCACAGATACGCAGTATTTT,CASSVAPSGSTDTQYF
.,TRBV6-1,TRBJ1-2,.,TGTGCCGCCACCCTGGGACGGCTCTATGGCTACACCTTC,CAATLGRLYGYTF
once,TRBV27,TRBJ1-1,.,TGTGCCAGCAGGAGGGGGAGAGAAACTGAAGCTTTCTTT,CASRRGRETEAFF
.,TRBV2,TRBJ2-3,.,TGTGCCAGCAGTGAAGCTAGCGGCACAGATACGCAGTATTTT,CASSEASGTDTQYF